This T cell receptor (beta chain) was identified in a study of T cells in Graves' hyperthyroidism and ophthalmopathy. Amplification of TCR beta CDR3 regions was performed using RNA transcripts as template. First-round RT-PCR with HTBI primers amplified the TCR CDR3 region. In TCRdb, the multiplex PCR reads were re-called with MiXCR into one record per CDR3 protein. The sample lists hundreds of thousands of distinct CDR3 sequences; 11% to 15% were seen once. Overall study results and limits: Most clonotypes expanded in thyroid above 0.001 were likewise present in blood.

The study based diagnoses on clinical symptoms, serum thyroxine and TRAb, thyroid ultrasound and orbital computed tomography. This clonotype was counted only a few times. Its antigen is undetermined. The CDR3 loop spans 19 amino acids. Germline CDR1 LGHNA, CDR2 YNFKEQ. V lost 3 bases, J lost 0 bases, and 9 bases stayed unmatched. V and J are TRBV4-2 and TRBJ2-2, with TRBD2 identical over 11 bases. The sequenced material came from blood. The receptor was derived from a woman younger than 30 with Graves' hyperthyroidism. The CDR3 DNA sequence: TGTGCCAGCAGCCATTACCCAGGGACTAGCGGTACGAACACCGGGGAGCTGTTTTTT. Encoded protein: CASSHYPGTSGTNTGELFF.